The following is a T cell receptor (beta chain) sequence with its context. Germline lookup yields CDR1 MNHEY and CDR2 SVGAGI. The V end lost 2 bases, the J end lost 4 bases, and 15 bases lay between the germline ends. The CDR3 has 15 amino acids. Repertoires were generated with immunoSEQ multiplex PCR, while TCRdb's copy carries only in-frame clones and drops some. Among about 77,000 clones listed, about 93% were seen once. This sample stems from a study of T cell changes during pregnancy in multiple sclerosis. The starting material was peripheral blood, obtained after pregnancy. This sequence joins TRBV6-5 and TRBJ2-7, with a possible D match to TRBD1 (6 bases). The source is a female donor in good health, enrolled as a control in a pregnancy study. The CDR3 loop reads CASSYPRLQGYEQYF. CDR3 sequence (DNA): TGTGCCAGCAGTTACCCGAGGCTACAGGGATACGAGCAGTACTTC.